These 5 T cell receptor beta chains were all obtained from the same sample, sequenced in a study of human T cells and chemical hapten exposure. Via MiXCR, TCRdb re-called the RACE reads, giving one row per CDR3 protein. There are 85,000 to 120,000 distinct CDR3 sequences in the sample; 12% occur only once, and around 1.5% lies in the top ten. Time point: pre-sensitization, week 0. Treatment specified: therapeutic diphenylcyclopropenone sensitization with weekly scalp DPC. Sequenced material: whole blood, taken in connection with sensitization to the hapten diphenylcyclopropenone (DPC). These receptors came from a woman in her forties or fifties with alopecia areata. Some clones in this sample may be carry-over from other donors' samples.

Only a few counts were recorded for this clonotype. The chain recombines TRBV15 with TRBJ2-5, with 9 bases that match TRBD2. The CDR3 is 17 residues long. The ends lost 5 bases at V and 4 bases at J; junction bases unmatched: 14. Germline lookup yields CDR1 LNHNV and CDR2 YYDKDF (reference sequence). The CDR3 DNA is TGTGCCACCAGCGGACTCCCGATAGCGGGGGTGCCAGAGACCCAGTACTTC. It specifies CATSGLPIAGVPETQYF.

The J gene is TRBJ1-2, the V gene TRBV29-1; a weak D match, TRBD1 (6 bases). Germline lookup yields CDR1 SQVTM and CDR2 ANQGSEA. This CDR3 contains 12 residues. Trimming took off 1 base at V and 12 bases at J, with 15 bases between the two ends. The DNA of the CDR3 is TGCAGCGTTGAAGGTACAGGGACGATTCACACCTTC. It encodes CSVEGTGTIHTF. The variable domain in full, with the rest retrieved from reference TRBV29-1 and TRBJ1-2, is SAVISQKPSRDICQRGTSLTIQCQVDSQVTMMFWYRQQPGQSLTLIATANQGSEATYESGFVIDKFPISRPNLTFSTLTVSNMSPEDSSIYLCSVEGTGTIHTFGSGTRLTVV.

This chain links TRBV11-2 with TRBJ1-2, with unresolved D. With 5 bases removed from V and 6 bases from J, the gap between germline ends came to 10 bases. CDR1 is SGHAT, CDR2 FQNNGV, per germline. CDR3 length: 12 amino acids. The CDR3, as DNA: TGTGCCAGCAGCAGGGAAGGGAATGGCTACACCTTC. Its translation: CASSREGNGYTF.

The chain links TRBV6-2 or TRBV6-3 to TRBJ2-5, with D hard to call. Germline values: CDR1 MNHEY, CDR2 SVGEGT. This CDR3 spans 11 amino acids. Trimming removed 2 bases from V and 5 bases from J, with 3 bases in between. The CDR3 DNA is TGTGCCAGCAGTTACCCCGAGACCCAGTACTTC. Protein: CASSYPETQYF.

V and J are TRBV2 and TRBJ1-1; D remains ambiguous. Germline V gene lookup returns CDR1 SNHLY and CDR2 FYNNEI. Trimming shortened V by 7 bases and J by 1 base, and 4 bases separated the two germline ends. This CDR3 contains 11 residues. CDR3 sequence: CASNKNTEAFF. The CDR3, as DNA: TGTGCCAGCAATAAGAACACTGAAGCTTTCTTT.